This TCR beta chain was sequenced in a study of monozygotic twins with inflammatory bowel disease. This CDR3 contains 14 residues. In germline, CDR1 is LGHDT, CDR2 YNNKEL (reference sequence). TCRdb re-called the 5' RACE reads and catalogs CDR3 proteins one per entry, DNA excluded. The table lists around 230,000 distinct CDR3 sequences. This receptor was obtained from a human donor with ulcerative colitis or Crohn's disease, or a healthy co-twin of an affected twin (not recorded which). J is TRBJ2-4 and V is TRBV3-1; the D gene TCRdb calls, TRBD1, cannot be checked with no DNA. The sample taken for sequencing was blood. The CDR3 here is CASSQRDRKNMQYF.